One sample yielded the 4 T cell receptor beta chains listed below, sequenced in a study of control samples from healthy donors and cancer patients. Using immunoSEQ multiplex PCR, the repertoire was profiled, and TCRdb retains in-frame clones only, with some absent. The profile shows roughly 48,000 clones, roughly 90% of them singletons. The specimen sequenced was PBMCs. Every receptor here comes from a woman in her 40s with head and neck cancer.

In nucleotides, the CDR3 is TGTGCCAGCAGCGACAGGGGTAAGCCCTACGAGCAGTACTTC. Protein: CASSDRGKPYEQYF. The rearrangement links TRBV2 to TRBJ2-7, with TRBD1 matching 8 bases. The V segment lost 6 bases and the J segment 2 bases; nucleotides outside the gene matches: 6. The length of the CDR3 is 14 residues. In germline, CDR1 is SNHLY, CDR2 FYNNEI.

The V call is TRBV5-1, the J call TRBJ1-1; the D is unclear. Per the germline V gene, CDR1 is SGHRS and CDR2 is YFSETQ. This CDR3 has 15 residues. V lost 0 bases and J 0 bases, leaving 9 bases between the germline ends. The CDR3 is CASSLGTAMNTEAFF. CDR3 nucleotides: TGCGCCAGCAGCTTGGGAACAGCCATGAACACTGAAGCTTTCTTT.

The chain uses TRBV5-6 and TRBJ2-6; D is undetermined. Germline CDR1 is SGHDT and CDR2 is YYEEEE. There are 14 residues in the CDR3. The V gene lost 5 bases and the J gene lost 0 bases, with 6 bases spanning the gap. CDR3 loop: CASRPRSGANVLTF. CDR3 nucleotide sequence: TGTGCCAGCAGGCCCCGCTCTGGGGCCAACGTCCTGACTTTC.

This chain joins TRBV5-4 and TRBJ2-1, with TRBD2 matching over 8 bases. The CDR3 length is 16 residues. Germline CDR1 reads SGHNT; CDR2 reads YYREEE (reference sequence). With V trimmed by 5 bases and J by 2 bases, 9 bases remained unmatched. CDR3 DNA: TGTGCCAGCAGTCGAGTAGCGGGGCTAACCTACAATGAGCAGTTCTTC. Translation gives CASSRVAGLTYNEQFF.